The rows below give T cell receptor beta chains drawn from one sample of a study of T cells in Graves' hyperthyroidism and ophthalmopathy. Each CDR3 protein is one row after TCRdb ran MiXCR on the multiplex PCR reads. The data show about 560,000 distinct CDR3 sequences, with around 15% seen just once and 15% to 20% held by the top ten. The sample consisted of blood. The receptors derive from a woman in her late teens or twenties with Graves' hyperthyroidism. Both conserved end residues are part of each CDR3. The D gene is left open where the match is weak. A row's size may be missing; if present it is once, few, many or a size class.

.,TRBV5-1,TRBJ1-2,.,TGCGCCAGCAGCTCATTTGCAGATGTCTATGGCTACACCTTC,CASSSFADVYGYTF
.,TRBV4-1,TRBJ2-7,.,TGCGCCAGCAGCCAAGGCTCAGGGTTGGGCTACGAGCAGTACTTC,CASSQGSGLGYEQYF
.,TRBV30,TRBJ2-1,many,TGTGCCTGGAGTAGGGTAGCGGAGGGGAATGAGCAGTTCTTC,CAWSRVAEGNEQFF
.,TRBV6-2/TRBV6-3,TRBJ2-1,.,TGTGCCAGCACCCATCCCGCGTCCGAATTGGAGCAGTTCTTC,CASTHPASELEQFF
.,TRBV7-3,TRBJ2-2,many,TGTGCCAGCACCCTAGACGTAGGTGCCGGGGAGCTGTTTTTT,CASTLDVGAGELFF
.,TRBV9,TRBJ1-5,.,TGTGCCAGCAGCGCCGGGGAGCGGGGAGACAATCAGCCCCAGCATTTT,CASSAGERGDNQPQHF
.,TRBV20-1,TRBJ2-1,few,TGCAGTGCACCCGACCCATTTAGTTTTGTTTCGATGAATGAGCAGTTCTTC,CSAPDPFSFVSMNEQFF
TRBD2,TRBV10-3,TRBJ2-3,many,TGTGCCATCAGTGAGTCCAGCGGGGGGGCCGCAGATACGCAGTATTTT,CAISESSGGAADTQYF
TRBD2,TRBV7-8,TRBJ2-3,.,TGTGCCAGCAGCCTAGCCGGGACTAGCCTCACAGATACGCGGTATTTT,CASSLAGTSLTDTRYF
.,TRBV20-1,TRBJ1-2,few,TGCAGTGCTAGAGACCTGGATGGCTACACCTTC,CSARDLDGYTF
TRBD1,TRBV3-1,TRBJ2-2,few,TGTGCCAGCAGCCAAGAGAGAAGGGGACACGGGACAGCACTGAACACCGGGGAGCTGTTTTTT,CASSQERRGHGTALNTGELFF
.,TRBV4-1,TRBJ1-3,.,TGCGCCAGCAGCCAAGGACGGGACGGAAACACCATATATTTT,CASSQGRDGNTIYF
TRBD1,TRBV7-2,TRBJ1-5,.,TGTGCCAGCAGCTTAATGGGACAGGGGGTAGGAAATCAGCCCCAGCATTTT,CASSLMGQGVGNQPQHF
.,TRBV7-2,TRBJ1-1,many,TGTGCCAGCAGCGTAAGCCGGAGGGCTGAAGCTTTCTTT,CASSVSRRAEAFF
.,TRBV6-2/TRBV6-3,TRBJ2-7,.,TGTGCCAGCACCGGGGGACTGGAGTCCTACGAGCAGTACTTC,CASTGGLESYEQYF
TRBD2,TRBV20-1,TRBJ2-7,many,TGCAGTGCTAGAAATAGCGGGGCCTCCTCCTACGAGCAGTACTTC,CSARNSGASSYEQYF
.,TRBV6-2/TRBV6-3,TRBJ2-7,.,TGTGCCAGCAGGAGGGCCTTACTCCACGAGCAGTACTTC,CASRRALLHEQYF
.,TRBV5-5,TRBJ2-4,.,TGTGCCAGCAGCTTGGATCCAGTCGGGGCCAAAAACATTCAGTACTTC,CASSLDPVGAKNIQYF
TRBD1,TRBV7-2,TRBJ1-5,many,TGTGCCAGCAGCTTAGAAGGAGGGGGCGGGCAGCCCCAGCATTTT,CASSLEGGGGQPQHF
.,TRBV11-2,TRBJ2-1,few,TGTGCCAGCAGCTTACCTGCGTGGGTTAAGCCGGCTCCCGAGCAGTTCTTC,CASSLPAWVKPAPEQFF
TRBD2,TRBV12-3/TRBV12-4,TRBJ2-1,.,TGTGCCAGCAGTTTTATCGCGCGGGGGATCCCAAATGAGCAGTTCTTC,CASSFIARGIPNEQFF
.,TRBV20-1,TRBJ2-5,many,TGCAGTGCTAGAGATACAGGGCTTAGGGAGACCCAGTACTTC,CSARDTGLRETQYF
TRBD1,TRBV7-2,TRBJ2-7,many,TGTGCCAGCAGCCCGTCGGGACAGGCCCTCTACGAGCAGTACTTC,CASSPSGQALYEQYF
TRBD2,TRBV29-1,TRBJ2-3,many,TGCAGCGTTGCCGGGACTAGCGGCACAGATACGCAGTATTTT,CSVAGTSGTDTQYF
TRBD2,TRBV14,TRBJ2-1,.,TGTGCCAGCAGCCTTCGTAGCGGGAGGGCCCGGGATGAGCAGTTCTTC,CASSLRSGRARDEQFF
.,TRBV28,TRBJ2-1,.,TGTGCCAGCAGTTTCGGAGTTGTCAATGAGCAGTTCTTC,CASSFGVVNEQFF
TRBD1,TRBV28,TRBJ2-4,many,TGTGCCACCTGGGGACAGGCCAAAAACATTCAGTACTTC,CATWGQAKNIQYF
TRBD1,TRBV20-1,TRBJ2-7,many,TGCAGTGCTAGAGACCCGACAGGGTACGAGCAGTACTTC,CSARDPTGYEQYF
.,TRBV20-1,TRBJ1-6,few,TGCAGTGCCCGGCCGGGTCAATATAATTCACCCCTCCACTTT,CSARPGQYNSPLHF
TRBD2,TRBV28,TRBJ2-7,.,TGTGCCAGCAGTTTGGGACTAGCCGTCTACGAGCAGTCCTTC,CASSLGLAVYEQSF
TRBD2,TRBV7-9,TRBJ2-7,few,TGTGCCAGCAGCTTGAGGACTAGCGGGAGCGGGGACGAGCAGTACTTC,CASSLRTSGSGDEQYF
.,TRBV30,TRBJ1-2,many,TGTGCCTGGAGCGCCCCCGGCGGCTACACCTTC,CAWSAPGGYTF
.,TRBV18,TRBJ1-2,.,TGTGCCAGCTCACCGACCGGGGGCCTCTATGGCTACACCTTC,CASSPTGGLYGYTF
TRBD1,TRBV5-1,TRBJ2-7,many,TGCGCCAGCAGCTTGGTGGGCAGGGGGTACGAGCAGTACTTC,CASSLVGRGYEQYF
TRBD2,TRBV15,TRBJ2-2,.,TGTGCCACCAGCAGTGAAAGCGGGGCCCTGGCTGGACTGTTTTTT,CATSSESGALAGLFF
.,TRBV24-1,TRBJ1-2,.,TGTGCCACCAGTGATTCCACCGGCTACACCTTC,CATSDSTGYTF
TRBD2,TRBV28,TRBJ2-3,.,TGTGCCAGCAGTTTAAACCTTGGGACTAGCGGGAGGGCCATCGATACGCAGTATTTT,CASSLNLGTSGRAIDTQYF
TRBD2,TRBV7-2,TRBJ2-3,many,TGTGCCAGCAGAACAACTAGCGGGGGGTGGTCAGATACGCAGTATTTT,CASRTTSGGWSDTQYF
TRBD2,TRBV5-1,TRBJ2-1,many,TGCGCCAGCAGCAAAGGGTGGACTAGCGGGAGTGAGCAGTTCTTC,CASSKGWTSGSEQFF
.,TRBV20-1,TRBJ2-3,many,TGCAGTGCTATTCAAGGGGCCCAGATATCGGATACGCAGTATTTT,CSAIQGAQISDTQYF
TRBD2,TRBV19,TRBJ2-1,.,TGTGCCAGTAGAAGAACTGGGCTAGCGGGTTTTTGGGAGCAGTTCTTC,CASRRTGLAGFWEQFF
.,TRBV6-1,TRBJ2-1,.,TGTGCCAGCAGTTATACCGCGGGACTTACAAATGAGCAGTTCTTC,CASSYTAGLTNEQFF
.,TRBV18,TRBJ1-6,.,TGTGCCAGCTCACCATCCCCGGACGGGTCACCCCTCCACTTT,CASSPSPDGSPLHF
.,TRBV5-1,TRBJ2-7,many,TGCGCCAGCAGCTCCGCTGGGGGCAGCCCAAAGCAGTACTTC,CASSSAGGSPKQYF
.,TRBV18,TRBJ2-5,.,TGTGCCAGCTCACGGGACTTGACGTACCAAGAGACCCAGTACTTC,CASSRDLTYQETQYF
TRBD1,TRBV13,TRBJ1-2,few,TGTGCCAGCAGCTTCGACAGGGGACGCCATGGCTACACCTTC,CASSFDRGRHGYTF
.,TRBV11-3,TRBJ2-4,many,TGTGCCAGCAGCCCAGGGCGGGCTCTAGGGGAAAACATTCAGTACTTC,CASSPGRALGENIQYF